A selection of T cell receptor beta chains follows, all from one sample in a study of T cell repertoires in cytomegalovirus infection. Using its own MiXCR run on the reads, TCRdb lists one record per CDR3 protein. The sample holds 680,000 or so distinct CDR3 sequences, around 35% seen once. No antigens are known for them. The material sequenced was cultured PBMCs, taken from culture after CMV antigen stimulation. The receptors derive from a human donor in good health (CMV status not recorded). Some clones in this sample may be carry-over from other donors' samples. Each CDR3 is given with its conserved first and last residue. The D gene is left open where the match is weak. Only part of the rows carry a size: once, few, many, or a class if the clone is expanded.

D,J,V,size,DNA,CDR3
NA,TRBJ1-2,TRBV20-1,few,TGCAGTGCTAGAGACCCTTTGGGGCGCTATGGCTACACCTTC,CSARDPLGRYGYTF
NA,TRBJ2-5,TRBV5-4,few,TGTGCCAGCAGCTTCCTTTCTGGGGCATTACAAGAGACCCAGTACTTC,CASSFLSGALQETQYF
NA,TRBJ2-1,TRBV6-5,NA,TGTGCCAGCAGTTTCGATATAGTGGACGGGAGCTCCTACAATGAGCAGTTCTTC,CASSFDIVDGSSYNEQFF
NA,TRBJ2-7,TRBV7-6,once,TGTGCCAGCAGCACCCCAGGGGCAAGGGATCACGAGCAGTACTTC,CASSTPGARDHEQYF
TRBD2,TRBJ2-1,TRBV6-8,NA,TGTGCCAGCAGTTACGGGACTAGCTTCCCTTCGCGTTCCTACAATGAGCGGTTCTTC,CASSYGTSFPSRSYNERFF
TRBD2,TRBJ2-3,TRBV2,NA,TGTGCCAGCAGTGAAGGGACTAGCGGAGATACGCAGTATTTT,CASSEGTSGDTQYF
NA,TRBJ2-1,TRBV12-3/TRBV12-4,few,TGTGCCAGCAGTCCAGACGGACCCTCCTACAATGAGCAGTTCTTC,CASSPDGPSYNEQFF
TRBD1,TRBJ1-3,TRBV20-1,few,TGCAGTGCTAGAGAGCCGAGGGGGCGCGGAAACACCATATATTTT,CSAREPRGRGNTIYF
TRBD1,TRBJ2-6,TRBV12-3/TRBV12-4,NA,TGTGCCAGCAGTTCGACAGGGGGTTCGGCGGGGGCCAACGTCCTGACTTTC,CASSSTGGSAGANVLTF
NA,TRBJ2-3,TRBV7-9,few,TGTGCCAGCAGCAACAGAGGTCTTCTCCCGTTT,CASSNRGLLPF
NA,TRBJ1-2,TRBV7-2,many,TGTGCCAGCAGCCCGGGGGGGAATAGGAAAGATGGCTACACCTTC,CASSPGGNRKDGYTF
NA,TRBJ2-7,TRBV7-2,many,TGTGCCAGCAGCTCGGGACACTACGAGCAGTACTTC,CASSSGHYEQYF
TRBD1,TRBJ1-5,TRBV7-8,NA,TGTGCCAGCAGCTTAGGAGACAGGGGCCATCAGCCCCAGCATTTT,CASSLGDRGHQPQHF
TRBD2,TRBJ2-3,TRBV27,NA,TGTGCCAGCAGCTTATGGGCGGGAGCGACAGATACGCAGTATTTT,CASSLWAGATDTQYF
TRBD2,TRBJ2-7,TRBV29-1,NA,TGCAGCGTTCGACGGGGAGGGCAGTACGAGCAGTACTTC,CSVRRGGQYEQYF
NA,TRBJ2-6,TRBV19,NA,TGTGCCAGTAGGAAGTGGGGCGGGACACTCTCTGGGGCCAACGTCCTGACTTTC,CASRKWGGTLSGANVLTF
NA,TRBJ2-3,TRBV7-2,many,TGTGCCAGCAGCTACAGGCGGGCAGATACGCAGTATTTT,CASSYRRADTQYF
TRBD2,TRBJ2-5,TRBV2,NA,TGTGCCAGCACCCTGCAATCGGGAGGCGAGACCCAGTACTTC,CASTLQSGGETQYF
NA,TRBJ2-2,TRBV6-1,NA,TGTGCCAGCAGACCAAACAGGGTCACCGGGGAGCTGTTTTTT,CASRPNRVTGELFF
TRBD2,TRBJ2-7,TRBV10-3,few,TGTGCCATCAGCCCGGGACTAGCCTACGAGCAGTACTTC,CAISPGLAYEQYF
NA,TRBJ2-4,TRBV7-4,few,TGTGCCAGCAGCCCCCCGGCAGGCTCCGAACGCTTAGCCAAAAACATTCAGTACTTC,CASSPPAGSERLAKNIQYF
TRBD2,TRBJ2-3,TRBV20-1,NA,TGCAGTGCATACTTAGCGGGGACCACAGATACGCAGTATTTT,CSAYLAGTTDTQYF
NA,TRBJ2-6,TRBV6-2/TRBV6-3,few,TGTGCCAGCATGGAGTCCACGGGAGGGGCCAACGTCCTGACTTTC,CASMESTGGANVLTF
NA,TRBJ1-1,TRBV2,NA,TGTGCCAGCACCCCGATGGGGGTTGAAGCTTTCTTT,CASTPMGVEAFF
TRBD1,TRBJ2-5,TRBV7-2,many,TGTGCCAGCAGCATCGGGACAGGGCGCGAGACCCAGTACTTC,CASSIGTGRETQYF
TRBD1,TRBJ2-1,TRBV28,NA,TGTGCCAGCAGTTTAAACAGGGGGTATGGTGAGCAGTTCTTC,CASSLNRGYGEQFF
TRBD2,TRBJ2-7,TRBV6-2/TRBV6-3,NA,TGTGCCAGCAGGAGGACTAGCGGCTACGAGCAGTACTTC,CASRRTSGYEQYF